A single sample gave rise to the 22 T cell receptor beta chains below, sequenced in a study of beta chain features in type 1 diabetes. The investigators reverse transcribed all of the isolated RNA, so they sequenced expressed TCRB transcripts. The protocol was immunoSEQ multiplex PCR, while the TCRdb copy is restricted to in-frame clones and leaves out a portion. Here the sample spans 200,000 to 250,000 clones, 15% to 20% being singletons. These receptors lack a known antigen. Study-level points and caveats: The study found moderately but significantly shorter TCRB CDR3s in all four CD4+ subsets of Type 1 diabetes patients.

Input material: naive CD4+ T cells from blood. These receptors originate from a man aged 30 to 39 with type 1 diabetes.

J is TRBJ2-3 and V is TRBV28, with a tentative D call TRBD2 (6 bases). V was shortened by 4 bases and J by 0 bases, with 11 bases between the two germline ends. Germline V lookup: CDR1 MDHEN, CDR2 SYDVKM. The length of the CDR3 is 15 residues. CDR3 residues: CASSSAGLSTDTQYF. CDR3 nucleotide sequence: TGTGCCAGCAGTTCGGCGGGGTTAAGCACAGATACGCAGTATTTT.

This clone has a handful of counts. This rearrangement joins TRBV7-3 to TRBJ2-3; 8 nucleotides agree with TRBD2. The V gene's germline CDR1 is SGHTA and CDR2 FQGTGA. The CDR3 runs to 13 residues. V was clipped by 5 bases and J by 4 bases; unmatched bases: 2. In DNA form, the CDR3 reads TGTGCCAGCAGCCCGGGGGGGCCAGATACGCAGTATTTT. Translating it yields CASSPGGPDTQYF.

V gene TRBV4-1 combines with J gene TRBJ1-2; D gene unclear. This CDR3 contains 14 residues. Between the trimmed V and J ends, which lost 6 bases and 2 bases, there was a span of 13 bases. Germline CDR1 MGHRA, CDR2 YSYEKL. The CDR3 protein is CASSHPGENYGYTF. CDR3 sequence (DNA): TGCGCCAGCAGTCATCCGGGAGAAAACTATGGCTACACCTTC.

This clone has just a few counts. This rearrangement joins TRBV4-2 to TRBJ2-7, with D perhaps matching TRBD1 or TRBD2 (5 bases each). The CDR3 totals 12 residues. Germline CDR1 is LGHNA and CDR2 is YNFKEQ. V was cut by 8 bases and J by 3 bases, with 11 bases left in between. The CDR3 reads CASGPRGYEQYF. The DNA for the CDR3 is TGTGCCAGCGGTCCGAGGGGCTACGAGCAGTACTTC.

This clone was observed a handful of times. V gene TRBV29-1 combines with J gene TRBJ1-2; D uncertain. V lost 5 bases to trimming and J lost 0 bases, with 7 bases between them. CDR1 SQVTM and CDR2 ANQGSEA come from the germline V gene. The CDR3 is made up of 12 amino acids. This CDR3 is CSVQISNYGYTF. Here the CDR3 DNA reads TGCAGCGTTCAGATATCTAACTATGGCTACACCTTC. The whole variable domain, filled in from reference TRBV29-1 and TRBJ1-2, reads SAVISQKPSRDICQRGTSLTIQCQVDSQVTMMFWYRQQPGQSLTLIATANQGSEATYESGFVIDKFPISRPNLTFSTLTVSNMSPEDSSIYLCSVQISNYGYTFGSGTRLTVV.

This chain uses TRBV30 with TRBJ1-2; D not certain. This CDR3 is 12 amino acids long. Trimming removed 1 base at V and 4 bases at J, with 7 bases between. CDR1 is GTSNPN and CDR2 is SVGIG in the germline V gene (reference sequence). The CDR3 DNA follows: TGTGCCTGGAGTGGCGGGCCCTATGGCTACACCTTC. It translates to CAWSGGPYGYTF.

The chain joins TRBV9 to TRBJ2-3, with D unresolved. This CDR3 is 15 amino acids long. The V end lost 0 bases, the J end lost 3 bases, and 11 bases lay between the germline ends. Germline loops: CDR1 SGDLS, CDR2 YYNGEE. CDR3 coding DNA: TGTGCCAGCAGCGTAGAATCGGGCAGGACAGATACGCAGTATTTT. Its protein product is CASSVESGRTDTQYF.

This clone came up a few times. One end of the junction is discordant with germline, which a read error may explain. This chain uses TRBV30 with TRBJ1-1; D perhaps matches TRBD1 (6 bases). Germline V CDR1 and CDR2: GTSNPN, SVGIG (reference sequence). CDR3 length equals 11 residues. The CDR3 coding sequence is TGTGCCTGGCAGGGGAACGCTGAAGCTTTCTTT. Protein product: CAWQGNAEAFF.

This sequence joins TRBV4-3 and TRBJ2-7, with TRBD2 as a possible D gene (6 bases). The CDR3 has 16 amino acids. Germline V gene lookup returns CDR1 LGHNA and CDR2 YSLEER. V lost 0 bases and J 5 bases, leaving 17 bases between the germline ends. The DNA for the CDR3 is TGCGCCAGCAGCCAAGATCCAGGCGGGATGGATAACGAGCAGTACTTC. Amino acid sequence: CASSQDPGGMDNEQYF.

This clone came up a few times. The V and J genes are TRBV14 and TRBJ2-4; 11 nucleotides line up with TRBD2. The CDR3 loop spans 16 amino acids. Germline V CDR1 and CDR2: SGHDN, FVKESK. Trimming removed 3 bases from V and 11 bases from J; junction bases left unmatched: 12. CDR3 in amino acids: CASSHLTSGIGGVQYF. DNA of the CDR3: TGTGCCAGCAGCCACCTGACTAGCGGGATAGGGGGTGTTCAGTACTTC.

The rearrangement links TRBV25-1 to TRBJ2-7; 7 bases align to TRBD1. After removal of 4 bases from V and 4 bases from J, the junction contained 4 bases not matched to a gene. The V gene's germline CDR1 is MGHDK and CDR2 SYGVNS. The CDR3 loop spans 13 amino acids. CDR3 nucleotides: TGTGCCAGCAGTGGAGGGGGCATATACGAGCAGTACTTC. The encoded protein is CASSGGGIYEQYF.

The CDR3 coding sequence is TGTGCCAGCAGCTCGAACCCCTTCCCAGATACGCAGTATTTT. This gives the protein CASSSNPFPDTQYF. This chain uses TRBV7-2 with TRBJ2-3; the D is unclear. The germline V gene encodes CDR1 SGHTA and CDR2 FQGNSA. The CDR3 is 14 amino acids. Trimming took off 4 bases at V and 4 bases at J, with 12 bases between the two ends.

This clone turned up a few times. The genes are TRBV29-1 and TRBJ1-1; no clear D gene. Germline V lookup: CDR1 SQVTM, CDR2 ANQGSEA. This CDR3 is built from 13 residues. Trimming took off 6 bases at V and 1 base at J, with 12 bases between the two ends. In DNA, the CDR3 is TGCAGCGTGGGCTCTAGGGCGAACACTGAAGCTTTCTTT. Translated, it gives CSVGSRANTEAFF.

The chain is built from TRBV5-4 and TRBJ2-5; the D gene is possibly TRBD2 (5 bases). The CDR3 is made up of 13 amino acids. Germline V CDR1 and CDR2: SGHNT, YYREEE (reference sequence). V shed 4 bases and J shed 4 bases, with 11 bases lying between them. CDR3 in amino acids: CASSGRWGETQYF. The CDR3 nucleotides read TGTGCCAGCAGCGGGAGATGGGGAGAGACCCAGTACTTC.

This clone showed up just a few times. V usage is TRBV25-1 and J usage is TRBJ2-7; 8 nucleotides agree with TRBD1. J lost 7 bases, V lost 4 bases, and 3 bases had no gene match. The CDR3 has 12 amino acids. CDR1 and CDR2 from the germline V gene are MGHDK and SYGVNS. The CDR3 protein is CASSATGAEQYF. The CDR3 DNA is TGTGCCAGCAGTGCGACAGGGGCTGAGCAGTACTTC.

The genes are TRBV5-4 and TRBJ2-7; 13 bases are shared with TRBD2. Germline CDR1 is SGHNT and CDR2 is YYREEE (reference sequence). This CDR3 is 15 amino acids long. V lost 4 bases and J lost 4; bases outside the gene matches: 5. The CDR3 here is CASSPGLAGTYEQYF. DNA of the CDR3: TGTGCCAGCAGCCCGGGACTAGCGGGAACTTACGAGCAGTACTTC.

In this sample, this clone turned up a few times. The chain uses TRBV19 and TRBJ2-2; 12 bases match TRBD1. J lost 7 bases, V lost 7 bases, and 7 bases had no gene match. The CDR3 has 15 amino acids. The germline V gene encodes CDR1 LNHDA and CDR2 SQIVND (reference sequence). CDR3 bases: TGTGCCAGTACTACCGGGACAGGGGGCTTCGGGGAGCTGTTTTTT. Its translation: CASTTGTGGFGELFF.

The chain links TRBV15 to TRBJ2-7, with D hard to call. CDR1 LNHNV and CDR2 YYDKDF come from the germline V gene (reference sequence). The V gene lost 0 bases and the J gene lost 5 bases, with 8 bases spanning the gap. This CDR3 region has 13 residues. In DNA form, the CDR3 reads TGTGCCACCAGCAGAGATCTAGGAGACGAGCAGTACTTC. This translates into CATSRDLGDEQYF. Supplemented by reference TRBV15 and TRBJ2-7, the full variable domain reads DAMVIQNPRYQVTQFGKPVTLSCSQTLNHNVMYWYQQKSSQAPKLLFHYYDKDFNNEADTPDNFQSRRPNTSFCFLDIRSPGLGDTAMYLCATSRDLGDEQYFGPGTRLTVT.

This clone was detected only a few times. The chain links TRBV18 to TRBJ1-4, with D uncertain. The CDR3 spans 12 residues. Trimming left V 3 bases short and J 8 bases short, with 7 bases between. Germline assignment: CDR1 KGHSH and CDR2 LQKENI. CDR3 sequence (DNA): TGTGCCAGCTCACCTCAGTCCGAAAAACTGTTTTTT. It translates to CASSPQSEKLFF.

This clone came up a few times. CDR3 protein: CASSPVTEETQYF. The CDR3 DNA is TGTGCCAGCAGTCCCGTAACAGAAGAGACCCAGTACTTC. V gene TRBV6-5 combines with J gene TRBJ2-5; D not certain. CDR1 is MNHEY and CDR2 is SVGAGI in the germline V gene. Trimming removed 5 bases at V and 3 bases at J, with 10 bases between. The CDR3 is made up of 13 amino acids.

This clone was seen a few times. V gene TRBV7-2 combines with J gene TRBJ1-4; no clear D gene. Trimming left V 5 bases short and J 7 bases short, with 8 bases between. Germline V lookup: CDR1 SGHTA, CDR2 FQGNSA. This CDR3 has 12 amino acids. DNA for the CDR3: TGTGCCAGCAGCGCCTCGGGTGAAAAACTGTTTTTT. Translation: CASSASGEKLFF.

This clone was seen a handful of times. J is TRBJ2-1 and V is TRBV7-9; a possible D gene is TRBD2 (5 bases). V was clipped by 8 bases and J by 7 bases, with 9 bases between them. The CDR3 extends over 11 amino acids. The germline V gene has CDR1 SEHNR and CDR2 FQNEAQ (reference sequence). The CDR3: CASPGSNEQFF. The CDR3 DNA reads TGTGCCAGCCCGGGATCAAATGAGCAGTTCTTC. The variable domain in full, completed from reference TRBV7-9 and TRBJ2-1, reads DTGVSQNPRHKITKRGQNVTFRCDPISEHNRLYWYRQTLGQGPEFLTYFQNEAQLEKSRLLSDRFSAERPKGSFSTLEIQRTEQGDSAMYLCASPGSNEQFFGPGTRLTVL.